A selection of T cell receptor beta chains follows, all from one sample in a study of blood T cell repertoires in COVID-19. The method was immunoSEQ multiplex PCR; TCRdb's version includes in-frame clones alone and lacks a portion of them. The table lists 110,000 or so clones, 70% to 90% of them singletons. The sequenced sample was peripheral blood. These receptors all stem from a man aged 40-50 years with acute or convalescent COVID-19. Each CDR3 is given with its conserved first and last residue. A D gene is named only where the DNA matches it firmly. Clone size is given for some rows only: seen once, a few or many times, or a class if the clone is expanded.

v_gene	d_gene	j_gene	len	abundance	CDR3aa	CDR3nt
TRBV7-3	TRBD2	TRBJ2-1	16	.	CASSTHGSGGANEQFF	TGTGCCAGCAGCACCCACGGCAGCGGGGGGGCCAATGAGCAGTTCTTC
TRBV6-5	TRBD2	TRBJ2-7	15	.	CASRFLAGATYEQYF	TGTGCCAGCAGATTTCTAGCGGGGGCGACCTACGAGCAGTACTTC
TRBV4-3	TRBD2	TRBJ2-1	17	.	CASSQDGLAGRYNEQFF	TGCGCCAGCAGCCAAGATGGGCTAGCGGGGCGCTACAATGAGCAGTTCTTC
TRBV5-6	TRBD1	TRBJ1-2	14	.	CASSWDRGPWGYTF	TGTGCCAGCAGCTGGGACAGGGGGCCGTGGGGCTACACCTTC
TRBV14	TRBD2	TRBJ2-5	12	.	CASSRAGGTQYF	TGTGCCAGCAGTCGCGCGGGGGGGACCCAGTACTTC
TRBV27	.	TRBJ2-7	15	once	CASSSNRGSGYEQYF	TGTGCCAGCAGCTCGAATCGGGGGTCAGGCTACGAGCAGTACTTC
TRBV5-1	TRBD1	TRBJ2-5	15	once	CASSFLGQVQETQYF	TGCGCCAGCAGCTTTCTCGGACAGGTCCAAGAGACCCAGTACTTC
TRBV7-2	.	TRBJ1-3	15	.	CASRPVSGTGNTIYF	TGTGCCAGCAGGCCCGTTTCAGGGACTGGAAACACCATATATTTT
TRBV15	.	TRBJ1-5	12	.	CATSRTNQPQHF	TGTGCCACCAGCAGAACTAATCAGCCCCAGCATTTT
TRBV19	TRBD1	TRBJ2-3	14	.	CASSIATGPDTQYF	TGTGCCAGTAGTATAGCGACAGGGCCAGATACGCAGTATTTT
TRBV28	.	TRBJ2-6	17	.	CASSSLIDSSGANVLTF	TGTGCCAGCAGTTCCCTGATTGACTCCTCTGGGGCCAACGTCCTGACTTTC
TRBV7-2	.	TRBJ1-5	16	.	CASSLGGPYSNQPQHF	TGTGCCAGCAGCTTAGGGGGCCCCTATAGCAATCAGCCCCAGCATTTT
TRBV7-6	TRBD1	TRBJ2-7	13	.	CASSADRGTEQYF	TGTGCCAGCAGCGCGGACAGGGGCACCGAGCAGTACTTC
TRBV19	.	TRBJ1-2	15	.	CASSNRGQFWYGYTF	TGTGCCAGTAGTAATCGGGGTCAGTTCTGGTATGGCTACACCTTC
TRBV13	TRBD2	TRBJ2-3	18	.	CASSFHQTTSGGTDTQYF	TGTGCCAGCAGCTTTCACCAAACTACTAGCGGGGGCACAGATACGCAGTATTTT
TRBV27	.	TRBJ2-5	14	once	CASSFVVSQETQYF	TGTGCCAGCAGTTTTGTCGTCTCCCAAGAGACCCAGTACTTC
TRBV27	TRBD1	TRBJ1-6	15	.	CASSLSRGRNSPLHF	TGTGCCAGCAGTTTATCAAGGGGGCGCAATTCACCCCTCCACTTT
TRBV3-1/TRBV3-2	.	TRBJ1-2	13	once	CASSRARTVGYTF	TGTGCCAGCAGCCGCGCCCGGACAGTCGGCTACACCTTC
TRBV30	.	TRBJ2-1	12	.	CAWSVTSNEQFF	TGTGCCTGGAGTGTAACATCAAATGAGCAGTTCTTC
TRBV2	.	TRBJ2-4	12	.	CASSMQGGIQYF	TGTGCCAGCAGTATGCAGGGGGGCATTCAGTACTTC
TRBV29-1	TRBD2	TRBJ2-1	14	.	CSARTSGETNEQFF	TGCAGCGCCCGGACTAGCGGGGAGACCAATGAGCAGTTCTTC
TRBV19	.	TRBJ2-7	14	.	CASSIGSTYYEQYF	TGTGCCAGTAGTATAGGTTCTACCTACTACGAGCAGTACTTC
TRBV7-3	TRBD1	TRBJ1-6	15	.	CASSQGTGENSPLHF	TGTGCCAGCAGCCAAGGGACAGGGGAGAATTCACCCCTCCACTTT
TRBV15	TRBD1	TRBJ1-1	18	.	CATSRDLGGARMNTEAFF	TGTGCCACCAGCAGAGATCTAGGGGGCGCAAGAATGAACACTGAAGCTTTCTTT
TRBV10-3	.	TRBJ2-7	15	.	CAISESTGWTYEQYF	TGTGCCATCAGTGAGTCGACTGGATGGACCTACGAGCAGTACTTC
TRBV9	.	TRBJ2-1	14	.	CASSVVDYYNEQFF	TGTGCCAGCAGCGTAGTAGACTACTACAATGAGCAGTTCTTC
TRBV5-1	TRBD2	TRBJ2-1	15	.	CASSSIAGTDNEQFF	TGCGCCAGCAGCTCCATAGCGGGGACCGACAATGAGCAGTTCTTC
TRBV11-2	.	TRBJ2-7	15	.	CASSRQGRDAYEQYF	TGTGCCAGCAGCCGCCAGGGGAGGGACGCCTACGAGCAGTACTTC
TRBV24-1	.	TRBJ2-7	16	.	CATSDWGGTGAYEQYF	TGTGCCACCAGTGATTGGGGGGGGACAGGAGCCTACGAGCAGTACTTC
TRBV10-3	.	TRBJ2-7	12	.	CAISDNSYEQYF	TGTGCCATCAGTGACAACTCCTACGAGCAGTACTTC
TRBV11-2	.	TRBJ1-3	13	.	CATTRGTGNTIYF	TGTGCCACAACGCGGGGAACTGGAAACACCATATATTTT
TRBV19	TRBD1	TRBJ2-7	14	.	CASSIGTGLYEQYF	TGTGCCAGTAGTATCGGGACAGGGCTCTACGAGCAGTACTTC
TRBV7-6	TRBD2	TRBJ2-1	13	.	CASSPGLGAEQFF	TGTGCCAGCAGCCCGGGACTAGGGGCCGAGCAGTTCTTC
TRBV24-1	TRBD1	TRBJ2-3	15	.	CATSDLGQGPDTQYF	TGTGCCACCAGTGATCTTGGACAGGGGCCAGATACGCAGTATTTT
TRBV7-9	.	TRBJ2-2	14	.	CASSRDGAPGELFF	TGTGCCAGCAGCCGTGATGGGGCGCCCGGGGAGCTGTTTTTT
TRBV6-2/TRBV6-3	TRBD2	TRBJ2-5	15	.	CASSYKRGGPKTQYF	TGTGCCAGCAGCTATAAGCGGGGGGGCCCGAAGACCCAGTACTTC
TRBV4-3	.	TRBJ1-1	13	.	CASSLYTNTEAFF	TGCGCCAGCAGCCTATACACGAACACTGAAGCTTTCTTT
TRBV4-1	TRBD1	TRBJ1-5	15	few	CASSQVTGERQPQHF	TGCGCCAGCAGCCAAGTAACAGGGGAGCGTCAGCCCCAGCATTTT